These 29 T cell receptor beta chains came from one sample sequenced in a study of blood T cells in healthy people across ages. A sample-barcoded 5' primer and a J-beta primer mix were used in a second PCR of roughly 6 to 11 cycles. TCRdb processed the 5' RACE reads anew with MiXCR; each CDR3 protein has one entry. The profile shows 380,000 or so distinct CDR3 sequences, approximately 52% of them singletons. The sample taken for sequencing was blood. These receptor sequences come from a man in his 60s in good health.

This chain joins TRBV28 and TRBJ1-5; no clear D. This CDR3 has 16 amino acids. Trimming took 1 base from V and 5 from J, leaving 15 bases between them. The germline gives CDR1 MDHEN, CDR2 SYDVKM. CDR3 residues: CASSLSEGVLDQPQHF. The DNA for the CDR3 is TGTGCCAGCAGTTTATCAGAGGGTGTATTGGATCAGCCCCAGCATTTT.

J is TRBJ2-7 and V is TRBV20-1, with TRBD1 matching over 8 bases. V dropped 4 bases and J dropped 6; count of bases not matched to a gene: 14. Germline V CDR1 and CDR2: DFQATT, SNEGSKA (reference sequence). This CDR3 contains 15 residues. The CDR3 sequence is CSATPGQGANLEQYF. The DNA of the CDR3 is TGCAGTGCTACACCTGGGCAGGGGGCGAATCTCGAGCAGTACTTC.

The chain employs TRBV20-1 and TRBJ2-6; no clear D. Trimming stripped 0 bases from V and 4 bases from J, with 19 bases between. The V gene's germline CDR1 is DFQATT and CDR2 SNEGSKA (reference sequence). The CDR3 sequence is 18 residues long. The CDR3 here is CSARDAGLKVQGANVLTF. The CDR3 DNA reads TGCAGTGCTAGAGATGCCGGCCTGAAGGTCCAGGGGGCCAACGTCCTGACTTTC.

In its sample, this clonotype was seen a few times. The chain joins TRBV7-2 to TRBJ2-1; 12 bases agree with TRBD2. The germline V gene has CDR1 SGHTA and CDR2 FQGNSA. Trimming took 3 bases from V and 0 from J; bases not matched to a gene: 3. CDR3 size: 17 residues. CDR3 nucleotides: TGTGCCAGCAGCTTCAGGACTAGCGGGGACTCCTACAATGAGCAGTTCTTC. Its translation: CASSFRTSGDSYNEQFF.

The CDR3 bases are TGCAGCGTGGGACAAAACCTCCAAGAGACCCAGTACTTC. As protein: CSVGQNLQETQYF. The chain uses TRBV29-1 and TRBJ2-7, with D perhaps matching TRBD1 (6 bases). The J call may be wrong; the DNA end is better matched by TRBJ2-5. The germline V gene has CDR1 SQVTM and CDR2 ANQGSEA. This CDR3 is built from 13 residues.

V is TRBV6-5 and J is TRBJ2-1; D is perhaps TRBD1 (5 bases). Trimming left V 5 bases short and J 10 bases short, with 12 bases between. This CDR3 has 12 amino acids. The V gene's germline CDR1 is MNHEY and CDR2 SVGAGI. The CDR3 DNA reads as TGTGCCAGCAGTCATGCCGGACAAGAGCAGTTCTTC. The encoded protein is CASSHAGQEQFF.

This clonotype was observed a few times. The chain's CDR3 is CASSYEGVRQPQHF. CDR3 in DNA: TGTGCCAGCAGTTACGAGGGAGTCAGGCAGCCCCAGCATTTT. V is TRBV6-2 or TRBV6-3 and J is TRBJ1-5; D ambiguous. Germline V lookup: CDR1 MNHEY, CDR2 SVGEGT. V gave up 2 bases and J gave up 7 bases, with 12 bases separating them. This CDR3 region has 14 residues.

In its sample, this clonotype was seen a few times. In DNA, the CDR3 is TGTGCCAGCAGCCAAAGGGGGCCGGGCTACACCTTC. This codes for CASSQRGPGYTF. The genes are TRBV3-1 and TRBJ1-2; the match to TRBD1 covers 7 bases. With 2 bases clipped from V and 8 bases from J, the junction kept 2 bases outside the gene matches. This CDR3 is 12 amino acids long. Germline loops: CDR1 LGHDT, CDR2 YNNKEL (reference sequence).

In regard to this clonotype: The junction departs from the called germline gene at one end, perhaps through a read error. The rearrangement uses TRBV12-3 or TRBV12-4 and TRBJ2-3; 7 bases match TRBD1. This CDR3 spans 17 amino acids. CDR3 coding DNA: TGTGCCAGCAGCCCGGGACAGATCGGACGGAGGCCAGATATGCAGTATTTT. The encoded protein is CASSPGQIGRRPDMQYF.

CDR3: CASSLAVNYGYTF. The CDR3 coding sequence is TGTGCCAGCAGCTTAGCCGTTAACTATGGCTACACCTTC. This chain joins TRBV7-9 and TRBJ1-2; no definite D call. The CDR3 loop spans 13 amino acids. V shed 0 bases and J shed 1 base, with 3 bases lying between them. Germline V gene data show CDR1 as SEHNR and CDR2 as FQNEAQ (reference sequence).

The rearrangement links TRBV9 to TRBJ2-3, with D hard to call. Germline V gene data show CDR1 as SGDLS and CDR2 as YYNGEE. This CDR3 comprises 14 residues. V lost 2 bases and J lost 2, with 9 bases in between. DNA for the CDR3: TGTGCCAGCAGCGTTGAACCCCACACAGATACGCAGTATTTT. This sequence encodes CASSVEPHTDTQYF. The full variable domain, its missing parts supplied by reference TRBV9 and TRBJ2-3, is DSGVTQTPKHLITATGQRVTLRCSPRSGDLSVYWYQQSLDQGLQFLIQYYNGEERAKGNILERFSAQQFPDLHSELNLSSLELGDSALYFCASSVEPHTDTQYFGPGTRLTVL.

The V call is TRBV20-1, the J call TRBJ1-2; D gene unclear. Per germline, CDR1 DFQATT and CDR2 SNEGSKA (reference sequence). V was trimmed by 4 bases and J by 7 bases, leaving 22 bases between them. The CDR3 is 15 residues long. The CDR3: CSANPPDERGAGYTF. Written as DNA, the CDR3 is TGCAGTGCTAATCCCCCAGACGAGCGGGGAGCTGGCTACACCTTC.

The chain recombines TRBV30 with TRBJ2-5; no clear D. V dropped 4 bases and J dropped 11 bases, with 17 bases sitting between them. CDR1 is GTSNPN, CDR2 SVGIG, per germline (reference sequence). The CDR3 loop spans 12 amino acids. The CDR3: CAWIAFSDEQYF. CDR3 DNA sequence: TGTGCCTGGATTGCGTTCAGCGATGAGCAGTACTTC. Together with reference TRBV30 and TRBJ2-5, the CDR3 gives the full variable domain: SQTIHQWPATLVQPVGSPLSLECTVEGTSNPNLYWYRQAAGRGLQLLFYSVGIGQISSEVPQNLSASRPQDRQFILSSKKLLLSDSGFYLCAWIAFSDEQYFGPGTRLLVL.

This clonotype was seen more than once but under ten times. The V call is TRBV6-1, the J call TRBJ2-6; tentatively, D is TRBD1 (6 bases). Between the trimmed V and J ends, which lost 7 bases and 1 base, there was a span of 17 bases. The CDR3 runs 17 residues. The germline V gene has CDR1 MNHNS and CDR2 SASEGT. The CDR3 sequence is CASTQRQERSGANVLTF. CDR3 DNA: TGTGCCAGCACCCAAAGACAGGAGAGGTCTGGGGCCAACGTCCTGACTTTC.

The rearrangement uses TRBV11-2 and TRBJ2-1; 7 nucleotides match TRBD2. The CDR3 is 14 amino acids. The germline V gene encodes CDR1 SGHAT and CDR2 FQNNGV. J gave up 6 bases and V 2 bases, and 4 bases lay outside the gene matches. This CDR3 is CASSLILAINEQFF. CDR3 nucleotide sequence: TGTGCCAGCAGCTTAATACTAGCGATCAATGAGCAGTTCTTC. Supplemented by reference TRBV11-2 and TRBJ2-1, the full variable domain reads EAGVAQSPRYKIIEKRQSVAFWCNPISGHATLYWYQQILGQGPKLLIQFQNNGVVDDSQLPKDRFSAERLKGVDSTLKIQPAKLEDSAVYLCASSLILAINEQFFGPGTRLTVL.

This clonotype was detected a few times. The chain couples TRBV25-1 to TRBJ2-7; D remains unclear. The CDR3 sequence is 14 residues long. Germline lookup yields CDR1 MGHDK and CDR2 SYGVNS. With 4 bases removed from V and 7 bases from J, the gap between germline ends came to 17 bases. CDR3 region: CASSGAGSLWEQYF. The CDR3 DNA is TGTGCCAGCAGTGGGGCCGGATCCTTGTGGGAGCAGTACTTC.

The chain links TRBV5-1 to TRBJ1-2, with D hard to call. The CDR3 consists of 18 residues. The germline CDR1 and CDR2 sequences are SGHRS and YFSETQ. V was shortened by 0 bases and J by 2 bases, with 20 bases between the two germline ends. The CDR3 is CASSLGILVTRQNYGYTF. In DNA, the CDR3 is TGCGCCAGCAGCTTGGGGATTCTCGTGACAAGGCAAAACTATGGCTACACCTTC.

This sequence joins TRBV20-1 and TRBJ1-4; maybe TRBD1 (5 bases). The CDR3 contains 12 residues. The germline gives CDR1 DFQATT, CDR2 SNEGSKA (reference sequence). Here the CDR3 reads CGLRGTNEKLFF. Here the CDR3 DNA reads TGCGGCTTGCGGGGGACTAATGAAAAACTGTTTTTT.

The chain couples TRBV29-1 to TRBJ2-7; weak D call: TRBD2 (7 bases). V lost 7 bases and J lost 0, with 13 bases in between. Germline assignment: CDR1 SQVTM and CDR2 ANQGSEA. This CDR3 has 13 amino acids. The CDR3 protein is CSGGGASSYEQYF. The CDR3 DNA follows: TGCAGCGGAGGGGGGGCAAGCTCCTACGAGCAGTACTTC.

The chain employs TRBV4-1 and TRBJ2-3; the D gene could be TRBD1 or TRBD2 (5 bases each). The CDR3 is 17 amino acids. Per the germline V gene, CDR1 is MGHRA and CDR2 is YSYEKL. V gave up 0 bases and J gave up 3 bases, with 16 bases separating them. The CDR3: CASSQESRDLRTDTQYF. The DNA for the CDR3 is TGCGCCAGCAGCCAAGAGAGCAGGGACCTCCGTACAGATACGCAGTATTTT.

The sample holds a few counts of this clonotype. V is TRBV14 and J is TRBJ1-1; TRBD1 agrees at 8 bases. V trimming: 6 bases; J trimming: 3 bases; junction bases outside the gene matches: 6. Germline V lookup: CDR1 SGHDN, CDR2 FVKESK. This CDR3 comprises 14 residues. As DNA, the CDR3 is TGTGCCAGCAGACAGACAGGGGACCACACTGAAGCTTTCTTT. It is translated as CASRQTGDHTEAFF.

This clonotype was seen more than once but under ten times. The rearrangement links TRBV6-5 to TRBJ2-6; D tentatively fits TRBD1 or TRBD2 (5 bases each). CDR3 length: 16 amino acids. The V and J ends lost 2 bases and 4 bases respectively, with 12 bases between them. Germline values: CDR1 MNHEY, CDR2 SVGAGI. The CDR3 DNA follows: TGTGCCAGCAGTTACGGTGGGGGTACCGGGGCCAACGTCCTGACTTTC. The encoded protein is CASSYGGGTGANVLTF.

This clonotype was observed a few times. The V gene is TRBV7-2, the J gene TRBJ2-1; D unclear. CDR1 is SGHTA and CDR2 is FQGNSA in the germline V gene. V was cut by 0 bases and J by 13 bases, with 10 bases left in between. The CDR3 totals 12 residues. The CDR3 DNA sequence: TGTGCCAGCAGCTTAGCCACGGGTAACCAGTTCTTC. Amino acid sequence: CASSLATGNQFF.

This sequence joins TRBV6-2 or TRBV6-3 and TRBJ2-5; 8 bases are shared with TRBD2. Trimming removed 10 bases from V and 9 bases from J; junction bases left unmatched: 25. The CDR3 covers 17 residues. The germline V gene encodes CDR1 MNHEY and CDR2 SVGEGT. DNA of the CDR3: TGTGCCACCGACACTGGAGGAGCAGGGCCTAACGGGGGGGCCCAGTACTTC. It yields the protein CATDTGGAGPNGGAQYF.

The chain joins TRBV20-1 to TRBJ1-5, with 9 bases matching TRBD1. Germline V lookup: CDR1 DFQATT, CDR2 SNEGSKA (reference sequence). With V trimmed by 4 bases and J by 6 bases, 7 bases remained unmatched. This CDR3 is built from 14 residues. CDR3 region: CSAIGQGIRQPQHF. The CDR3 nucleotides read TGCAGTGCTATCGGACAGGGGATACGTCAGCCCCAGCATTTT.

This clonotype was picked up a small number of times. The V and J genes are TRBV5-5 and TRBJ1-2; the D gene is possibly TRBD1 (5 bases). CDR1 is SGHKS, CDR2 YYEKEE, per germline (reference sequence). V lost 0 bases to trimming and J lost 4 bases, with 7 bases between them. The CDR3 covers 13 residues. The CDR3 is CASSLGGLYGYTF. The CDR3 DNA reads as TGTGCCAGCAGCTTGGGGGGACTCTATGGCTACACCTTC.

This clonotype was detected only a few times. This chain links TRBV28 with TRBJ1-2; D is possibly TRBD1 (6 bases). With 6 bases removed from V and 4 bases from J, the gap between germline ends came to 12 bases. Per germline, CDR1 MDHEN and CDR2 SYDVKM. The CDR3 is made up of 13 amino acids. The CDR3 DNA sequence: TGTGCCAGCAGCCCCACAGGGACCTATGGCTACACCTTC. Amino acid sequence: CASSPTGTYGYTF.

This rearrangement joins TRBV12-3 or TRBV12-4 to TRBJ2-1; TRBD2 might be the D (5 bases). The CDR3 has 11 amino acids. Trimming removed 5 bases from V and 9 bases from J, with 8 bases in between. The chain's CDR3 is CASSPSGEQFF. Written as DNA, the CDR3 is TGTGCCAGCAGTCCCAGCGGTGAGCAGTTCTTC.

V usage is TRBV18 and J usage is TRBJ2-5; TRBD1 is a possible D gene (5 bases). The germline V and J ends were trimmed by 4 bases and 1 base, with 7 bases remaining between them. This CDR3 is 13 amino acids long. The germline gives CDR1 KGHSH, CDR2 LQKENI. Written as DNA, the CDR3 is TGTGCCAGCTCACTCGACAGCCAAGAGACCCAGTACTTC. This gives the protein CASSLDSQETQYF.